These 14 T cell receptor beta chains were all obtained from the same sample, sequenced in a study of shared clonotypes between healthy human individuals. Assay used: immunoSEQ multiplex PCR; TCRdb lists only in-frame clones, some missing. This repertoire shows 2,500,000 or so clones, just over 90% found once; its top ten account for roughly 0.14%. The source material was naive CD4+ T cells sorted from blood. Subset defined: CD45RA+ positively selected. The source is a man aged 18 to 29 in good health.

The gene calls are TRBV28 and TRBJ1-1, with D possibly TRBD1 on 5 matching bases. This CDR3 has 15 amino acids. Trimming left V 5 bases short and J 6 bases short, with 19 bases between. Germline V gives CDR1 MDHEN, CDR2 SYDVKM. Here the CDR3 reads CASSLGTGAEAEAFF. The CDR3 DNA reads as TGTGCCAGCAGTCTCGGGACGGGAGCCGAGGCTGAAGCTTTCTTT.

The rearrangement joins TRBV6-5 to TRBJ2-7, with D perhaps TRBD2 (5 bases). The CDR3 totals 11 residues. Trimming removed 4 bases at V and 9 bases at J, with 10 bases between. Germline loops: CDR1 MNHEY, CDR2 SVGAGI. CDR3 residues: CASSSRTWQYF. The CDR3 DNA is TGTGCCAGCAGTTCCCGGACTTGGCAGTACTTC.

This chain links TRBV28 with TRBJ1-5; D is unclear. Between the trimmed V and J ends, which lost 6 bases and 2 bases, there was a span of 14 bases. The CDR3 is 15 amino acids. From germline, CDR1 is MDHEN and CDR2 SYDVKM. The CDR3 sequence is CASSPMRGGNQPQHF. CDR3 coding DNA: TGTGCCAGCAGCCCCATGCGGGGTGGCAATCAGCCCCAGCATTTT.

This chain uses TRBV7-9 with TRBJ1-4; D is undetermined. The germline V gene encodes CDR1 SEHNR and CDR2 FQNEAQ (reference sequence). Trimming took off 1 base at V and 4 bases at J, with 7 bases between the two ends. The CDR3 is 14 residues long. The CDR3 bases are TGTGCCAGCAGCTTAGGGCACATTAATGAAAAACTGTTTTTT. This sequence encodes CASSLGHINEKLFF.

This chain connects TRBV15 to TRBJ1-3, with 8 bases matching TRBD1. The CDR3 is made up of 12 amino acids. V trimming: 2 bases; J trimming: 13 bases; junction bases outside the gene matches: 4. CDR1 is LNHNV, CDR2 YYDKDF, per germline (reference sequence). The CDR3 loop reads CATSRPGGPIYF. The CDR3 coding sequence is TGTGCCACCAGCAGACCAGGGGGCCCGATATATTTT.

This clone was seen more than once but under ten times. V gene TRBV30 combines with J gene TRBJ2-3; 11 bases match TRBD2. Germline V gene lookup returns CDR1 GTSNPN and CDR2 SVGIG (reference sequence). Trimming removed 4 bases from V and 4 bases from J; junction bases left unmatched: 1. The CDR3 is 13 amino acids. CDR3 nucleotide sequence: TGTGCCTGGACTAGCGGGAGGCCAGATACGCAGTATTTT. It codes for CAWTSGRPDTQYF.

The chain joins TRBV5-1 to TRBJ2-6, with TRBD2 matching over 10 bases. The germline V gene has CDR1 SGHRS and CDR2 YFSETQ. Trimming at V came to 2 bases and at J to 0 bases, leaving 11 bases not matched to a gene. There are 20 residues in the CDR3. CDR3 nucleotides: TGCGCCAGCAGCTTCAGGCTCGGGACTAGCGACCGCTCTGGGGCCAACGTCCTGACTTTC. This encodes CASSFRLGTSDRSGANVLTF.

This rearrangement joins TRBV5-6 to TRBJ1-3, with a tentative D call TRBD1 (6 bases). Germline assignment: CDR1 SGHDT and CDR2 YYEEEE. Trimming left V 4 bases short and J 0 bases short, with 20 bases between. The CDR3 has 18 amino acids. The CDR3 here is CASSTPPGTLSSGNTIYF. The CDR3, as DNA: TGTGCCAGCAGCACCCCCCCCGGGACACTAAGCTCTGGAAACACCATATATTTT.

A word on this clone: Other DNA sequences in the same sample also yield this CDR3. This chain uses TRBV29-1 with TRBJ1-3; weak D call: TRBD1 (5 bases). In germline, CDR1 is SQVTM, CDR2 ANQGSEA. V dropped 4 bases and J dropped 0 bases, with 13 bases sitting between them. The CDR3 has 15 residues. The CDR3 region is CSVGGTGSSGNTIYF. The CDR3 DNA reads TGCAGCGTTGGCGGGACTGGGAGCTCTGGAAACACCATATATTTT.

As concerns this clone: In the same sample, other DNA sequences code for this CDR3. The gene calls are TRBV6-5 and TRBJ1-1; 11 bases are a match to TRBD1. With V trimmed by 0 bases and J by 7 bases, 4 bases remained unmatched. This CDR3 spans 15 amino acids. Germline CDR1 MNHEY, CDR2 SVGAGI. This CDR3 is CASSYSGTGGFEAFF. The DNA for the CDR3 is TGTGCCAGCAGTTACTCGGGGACAGGGGGATTTGAAGCTTTCTTT.

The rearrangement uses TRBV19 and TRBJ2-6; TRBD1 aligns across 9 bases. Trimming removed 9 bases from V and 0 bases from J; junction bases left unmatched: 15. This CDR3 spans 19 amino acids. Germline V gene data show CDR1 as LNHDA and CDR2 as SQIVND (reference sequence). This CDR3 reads CASQTEPGQGFSGANVLTF. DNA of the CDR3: TGTGCCAGCCAAACGGAACCGGGACAGGGCTTCTCTGGGGCCAACGTCCTGACTTTC.

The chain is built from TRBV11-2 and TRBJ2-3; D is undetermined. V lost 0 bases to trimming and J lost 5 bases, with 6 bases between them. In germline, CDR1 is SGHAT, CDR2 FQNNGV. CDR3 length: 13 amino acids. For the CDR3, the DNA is TGTGCCAGCAGCTTAGAGGATGGAGATACGCAGTATTTT. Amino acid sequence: CASSLEDGDTQYF.

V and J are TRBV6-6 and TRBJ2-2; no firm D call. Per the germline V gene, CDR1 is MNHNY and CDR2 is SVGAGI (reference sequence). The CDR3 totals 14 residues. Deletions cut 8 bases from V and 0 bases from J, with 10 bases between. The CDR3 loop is CASAPATNTGELFF. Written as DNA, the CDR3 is TGTGCCAGCGCCCCCGCGACGAACACCGGGGAGCTGTTTTTT.

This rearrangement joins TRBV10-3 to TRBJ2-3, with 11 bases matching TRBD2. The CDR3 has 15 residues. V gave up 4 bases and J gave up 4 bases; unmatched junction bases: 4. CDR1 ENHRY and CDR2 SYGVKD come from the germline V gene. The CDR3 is CAISVGTSGADTQYF. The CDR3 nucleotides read TGTGCCATCAGTGTAGGGACTAGCGGCGCAGATACGCAGTATTTT.